A single T cell receptor beta chain is shown here with its context. With 5 bases clipped from V and 2 bases from J, the junction kept 4 bases outside the gene matches. The germline gives CDR1 KGHSH, CDR2 LQKENI. The CDR3 totals 14 residues. The data are from a study of blood T cell repertoires in COVID-19. Whole-study context: Acute-phase and convalescent COVID-19 samples originated in the United States, Italy and Spain. From T cells, B-cell-depleted T cells, or PBMCs came the material, which was cDNA or gDNA.

In the original processing: The assay estimated nucleated cells by amplifying reference gene primers. The method was immunoSEQ multiplex PCR; TCRdb's version includes in-frame clones alone and lacks a portion of them. V and J calls and clone size are those listed in that table; D and trimming were worked out from the DNA. This table holds some 54,000 clones, roughly 80% found once. The sequence came from a woman aged 60-75 years with acute or convalescent COVID-19. Sequencing was performed on peripheral blood. The genes are TRBV18 and TRBJ1-1; 8 bases are a match to TRBD1. This chain's CDR3 is CASSAGGVNTEAFF. In nucleotides, the CDR3 is TGTGCCAGCTCAGCAGGGGGCGTTAACACTGAAGCTTTCTTT.